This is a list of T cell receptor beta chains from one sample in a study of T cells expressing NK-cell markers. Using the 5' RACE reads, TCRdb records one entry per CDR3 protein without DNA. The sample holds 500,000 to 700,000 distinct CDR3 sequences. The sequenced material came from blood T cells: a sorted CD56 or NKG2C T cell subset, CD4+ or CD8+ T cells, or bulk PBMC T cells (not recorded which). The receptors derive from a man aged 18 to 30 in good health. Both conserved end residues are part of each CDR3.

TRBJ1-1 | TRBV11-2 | CASSLRVALNTEAFF
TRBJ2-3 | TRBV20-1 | CSARDYGGLGDTQYF
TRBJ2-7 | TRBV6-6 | CASTSTGWEQYF
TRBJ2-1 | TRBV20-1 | CSAAAGLYNEQFF
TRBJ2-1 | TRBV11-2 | CASSPYSTTYNEQFF
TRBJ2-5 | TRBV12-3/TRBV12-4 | CASSSTETQYF
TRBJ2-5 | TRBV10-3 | CATTDSQETQYF
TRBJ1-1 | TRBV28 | CASSLPSTVYTEAFF
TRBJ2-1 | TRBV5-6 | CASSYEISGSNEQFF
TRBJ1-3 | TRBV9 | CASSVDTLKLSGNTIYF
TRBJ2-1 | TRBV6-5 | CASKSLTYNEQFF
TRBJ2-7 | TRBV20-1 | CSARDLGLATYEQYF
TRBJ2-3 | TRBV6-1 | CASRNVSHVRHTQYF
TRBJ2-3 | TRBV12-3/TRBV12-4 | CASSRQGQPSTDTQYF
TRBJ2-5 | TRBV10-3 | CAIRGDRELQETQYF
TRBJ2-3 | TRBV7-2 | CASRPGATDTQYF
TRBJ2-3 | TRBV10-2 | CASRSRGFTSTDTQYF
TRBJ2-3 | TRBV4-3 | CASSQALAHTQYF
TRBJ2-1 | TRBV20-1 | CSAVHRVSNEQFF
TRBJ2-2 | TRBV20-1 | CSARGAGGFRSGELFF
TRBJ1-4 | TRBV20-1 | CSAKIDGTGNEKLFF
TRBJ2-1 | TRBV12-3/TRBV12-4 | CASTRGQQRNEQFF
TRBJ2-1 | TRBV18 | CASSPPMAGVIREQFF
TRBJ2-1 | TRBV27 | CASSLRQGVPLEFF
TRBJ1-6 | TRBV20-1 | CSARDSGDSPLHF
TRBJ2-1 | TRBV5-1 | CASSFQTLYNEQFF
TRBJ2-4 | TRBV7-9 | CASGEGPKNIQYF
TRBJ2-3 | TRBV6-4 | CASSETRMDTQYF
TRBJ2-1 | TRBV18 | CASSPGGSRDEQFF
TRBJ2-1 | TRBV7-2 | CASSYHSSYNEQFF
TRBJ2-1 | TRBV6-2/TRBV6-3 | CASRQGDEQFF
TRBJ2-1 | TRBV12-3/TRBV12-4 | CASSLRDGIDNEQFF
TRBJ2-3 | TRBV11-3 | CASSSTSSLIDTQYF
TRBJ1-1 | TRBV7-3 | CASGQGPNTEAFF
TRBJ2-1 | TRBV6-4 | CASSLGTSGPYNEQFF
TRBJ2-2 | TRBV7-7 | CASSLAKDTGELFF
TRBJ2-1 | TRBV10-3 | CAISVYYEQFF
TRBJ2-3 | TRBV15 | CATSKENLDTQYF
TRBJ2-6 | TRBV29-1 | CSVRDRGRSGANVLTF
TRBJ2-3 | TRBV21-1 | CASNRSDTQYF
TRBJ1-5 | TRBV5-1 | CASSSDTNQPQHF
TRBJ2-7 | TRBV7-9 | CAITGTEPYEQYF
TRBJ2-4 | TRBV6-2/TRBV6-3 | CASQIGIHFTGKNIQYF
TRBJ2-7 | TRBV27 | CASTSSSGGYEQYF
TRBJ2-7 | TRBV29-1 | CSLKASGSHEQYF
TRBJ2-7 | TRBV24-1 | CATSDQTRTHEQYF
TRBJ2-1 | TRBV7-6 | CASSTDIPLEGNEQFF
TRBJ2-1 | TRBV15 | CATSRSSGRENEQFF
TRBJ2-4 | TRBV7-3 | CASSTIGQAGNIQYF
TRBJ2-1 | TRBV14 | CASSLLRASGSSYNEQFF
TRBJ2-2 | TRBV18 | CASSRNLLANTGELFF
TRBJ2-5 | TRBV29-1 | CSVEDRRQGETQYF
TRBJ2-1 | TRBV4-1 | CASSQYQSGGNEQFF
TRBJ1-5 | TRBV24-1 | CATSEAGQGGSNQPQHF
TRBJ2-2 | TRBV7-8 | CASSSGLAGDGELFF
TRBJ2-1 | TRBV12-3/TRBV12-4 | CASSSGLRGLDNEQFF
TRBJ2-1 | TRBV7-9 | CASSLAVREEFF
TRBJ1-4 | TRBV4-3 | CASSQGDRGLNEKLFF